This section outlines one TCR beta chain sequence together with its context. Its antigen is as yet unknown. The protocol was immunoSEQ multiplex PCR, while the TCRdb copy is restricted to in-frame clones and leaves out a portion. The sample gives about 41,000 clones, 80% to 90% of which show up once; 2.6% is in the top ten. This sample is drawn from a study of OX40 agonist ivuxolimab in advanced cancers. Turning to the study itself: The dose-escalation group included hepatocellular carcinoma, melanoma, renal cell carcinoma and head and neck cancer.

The CDR3 runs to 15 residues. Findings and caveats of the study: CD8+ T cells (on average) carried more expanded clones than CD4+ T cells.

Peripheral blood came from all dose cohorts at three timepoints. Sequenced material: CD4+ or CD8+ T cells sorted from blood, taken in a trial of the OX40 agonist ivuxolimab. The rearrangement links TRBV5-2 to TRBJ1-1; TRBD1 reflects the table's D call only, with no check against the DNA. TRBV5-2 is a known pseudogene. This clonotype was sampled from an adult with an advanced solid tumor such as melanoma, head and neck, liver or kidney cancer. The CDR3 here is CASSQDFGRVTEAFF. The CDR3 region has the DNA TGTGCCAGCAGCCAAGATTTTGGCAGGGTCACTGAAGCTTTCTTT.